The 13 T cell receptor beta chains below come from one sample, sequenced in a study of blood T cell repertoires in COVID-19. Libraries were prepared by immunoSEQ multiplex PCR; TCRdb keeps only in-frame clonotypes and omits some of them. The repertoire consists of 190,000 or so clones, with 70% to 90% occurring once and the leading ten covering 9.2%. The sequencing input was PBMCs or T cells enriched from blood (not recorded which). These receptors came from a man aged 35 to 55 who had recovered from COVID-19.

This sequence joins TRBV20-1 and TRBJ2-5, with D perhaps matching TRBD2 (6 bases). The CDR3 is 11 amino acids. Per the germline V gene, CDR1 is DFQATT and CDR2 is SNEGSKA (reference sequence). V was trimmed by 6 bases and J by 5 bases, leaving 10 bases between them. The CDR3 DNA reads as TGCAGTGCCACTCTAGCGGAGACCCAGTACTTC. The encoded protein is CSATLAETQYF.

J is TRBJ2-7 and V is TRBV6-5; D might be TRBD2 (5 bases). Trimming cost V 6 bases and J 4 bases, with 13 bases left between them. The CDR3 runs 13 residues. Germline lookup yields CDR1 MNHEY and CDR2 SVGAGI. Written as DNA, the CDR3 is TGTGCCAGCAGCCCCTGGCTAGCTTACGAGCAGTACTTC. It encodes CASSPWLAYEQYF.

This chain uses TRBV9 with TRBJ1-1; weak D call: TRBD1 (6 bases). This CDR3 has 12 amino acids. Per germline, CDR1 SGDLS and CDR2 YYNGEE. The V gene lost 4 bases and the J gene lost 5 bases, with 9 bases spanning the gap. The CDR3 protein is CASSQRGTEAFF. Written as DNA, the CDR3 is TGTGCCAGCAGCCAGAGGGGGACTGAAGCTTTCTTT.

The V and J genes are TRBV30 and TRBJ1-1; D not resolved. This CDR3 spans 15 amino acids. Germline CDR1 and CDR2: GTSNPN and SVGIG (reference sequence). Trimming took 1 base from V and 1 from J, leaving 13 bases between them. CDR3: CAWSDLAVSNTEAFF. The CDR3 DNA follows: TGTGCCTGGAGTGATTTGGCAGTATCGAACACTGAAGCTTTCTTT.

This clone was seen only once. The junction does not match germline at one end; this may be a read error. The chain uses TRBV5-1 and TRBJ1-1, with D unclear. Per germline, CDR1 SGHRS and CDR2 YFSETQ. The CDR3 runs to 15 residues. Here the CDR3 DNA reads TGCGCCAGCAGGTTGGGGAGTCAAGTGAACACTGAAGCTTTCTTT. This translates into CASRLGSQVNTEAFF. Full variable domain (remainder filled in from reference TRBV5-1 and TRBJ1-1): KAGVTQTPRYLIKTRGQQVTLSCSPISGHRSVSWYQQTPGQGLQFLFEYFSETQRNKGNFPGRFSGRQFSNSRSEMNVSTLELGDSALYLCASRLGSQVNTEAFFGQGTRLTVV.

The chain carries TRBV11-3 and TRBJ2-7; D may be TRBD1 (6 bases). Trimming took 3 bases from V and 3 from J, leaving 9 bases between them. This CDR3 has 13 amino acids. The germline V gene encodes CDR1 SGHNT and CDR2 YENEEA. Written as DNA, the CDR3 is TGTGCCAGCAGCTTTGGCAGGGGCTACGAGCAGTACTTC. As protein: CASSFGRGYEQYF.

The chain has TRBV5-1 and TRBJ1-2; D perhaps matches TRBD1 (6 bases). CDR1 is SGHRS, CDR2 YFSETQ, per germline. V lost 3 bases, J lost 4 bases, and 16 bases lay in between. The CDR3 runs 15 residues. The CDR3 protein is CASSWNRVGGYGYTF. CDR3 DNA: TGCGCCAGCAGCTGGAACAGGGTTGGGGGCTATGGCTACACCTTC. The full variable domain, its missing parts supplied by reference TRBV5-1 and TRBJ1-2, is KAGVTQTPRYLIKTRGQQVTLSCSPISGHRSVSWYQQTPGQGLQFLFEYFSETQRNKGNFPGRFSGRQFSNSRSEMNVSTLELGDSALYLCASSWNRVGGYGYTFGSGTRLTVV.

The gene calls are TRBV30 and TRBJ2-1; 8 bases map to TRBD2. The CDR3 covers 16 residues. The junction had 14 bases not matched to a gene; V was cut back by 3 bases and J by 7 bases. Germline V gene sequence: CDR1 GTSNPN, CDR2 SVGIG (reference sequence). The CDR3: CAWRPPGLVVQNEQFF. Here the CDR3 DNA reads TGTGCCTGGAGACCTCCGGGACTAGTGGTCCAAAATGAGCAGTTCTTC.

The chain uses TRBV18 and TRBJ1-4; TRBD1 matches at 12 bases. Trimming at V came to 6 bases and at J to 8 bases, leaving 7 bases not matched to a gene. CDR3 length: 15 amino acids. CDR1 and CDR2 from the germline V gene are KGHSH and LQKENI. As DNA, the CDR3 is TGTGCCAGCTCTTCCGGGACAGGGGGCAACGAAAAACTGTTTTTT. Protein product: CASSSGTGGNEKLFF.

The chain links TRBV6-5 to TRBJ2-3; D possibly corresponds to TRBD1 (6 bases). The germline V gene has CDR1 MNHEY and CDR2 SVGAGI. The CDR3 contains 14 residues. Trimming pared 6 bases from V and 2 bases from J, leaving 12 bases between. CDR3 loop: CASRRTANTDTQYF. Here the CDR3 DNA reads TGTGCCAGCAGGCGGACAGCCAACACAGATACGCAGTATTTT.

The chain employs TRBV9 and TRBJ1-2, with a weak D call TRBD1 (6 bases). CDR1 and CDR2 (germline): SGDLS, YYNGEE. The V and J ends lost 0 bases and 7 bases respectively, with 13 bases between them. The CDR3 has 14 amino acids. DNA of the CDR3: TGTGCCAGCAGCGTAGCGGTCCAGGGGAGTGGCTACACCTTC. Its protein product is CASSVAVQGSGYTF.

The chain joins TRBV12-2 to TRBJ2-1; the DNA was not compared with TRBD2, the D call given in the table. TRBV12-2 is annotated as a pseudogene. The CDR3 spans 18 residues. DNA of the CDR3: TGTGCAAGTCGCCCAAAAGCTAGCGGGGGCCGTTCGGACAATGAGCAGTTCTTC. The encoded protein is CASRPKASGGRSDNEQFF.

The table lists this clone with a few counts. The chain carries TRBV5-1 and TRBJ2-7, with D maybe TRBD1 (6 bases). Per the germline V gene, CDR1 is SGHRS and CDR2 is YFSETQ. The CDR3 spans 15 residues. V was shortened by 3 bases and J by 7 bases, with 20 bases between the two germline ends. CDR3: CASSWSVGTTGEQYF. DNA for the CDR3: TGCGCCAGCAGCTGGAGTGTGGGGACCACAGGGGAGCAGTACTTC.